This TCR beta chain is from a study of early T cells in non-severe SARS-CoV-2 infection. Study findings and constraints: Anti-spike CD8 responses were favored by VDJdb matching, which missed private and CD4 specificities.

TCRdb independently ran MiXCR on the 5' RACE reads; one entry per CDR3 protein. The sample records about 60,000 distinct CDR3 sequences, 10% to 12% being singletons. This clonotype was seen repeatedly, ten times or more. The antigen remains unidentified. CDR3 length equals 13 residues. The germline gives CDR1 MNHEY, CDR2 SVGAGI. Trimming took 6 bases from V and 6 from J; bases not matched to a gene: 7. The material sequenced was whole blood, taken at baseline. This chain joins TRBV6-5 and TRBJ1-2; 7 bases match TRBD1. The receptor comes from an adult who was a healthcare worker with PCR-confirmed SARS-CoV-2 infection or an uninfected control (not recorded which). The CDR3 is CASSPTGQHGYTF. Here the CDR3 DNA reads TGTGCCAGCAGCCCCACGGGACAGCATGGCTACACCTTC.